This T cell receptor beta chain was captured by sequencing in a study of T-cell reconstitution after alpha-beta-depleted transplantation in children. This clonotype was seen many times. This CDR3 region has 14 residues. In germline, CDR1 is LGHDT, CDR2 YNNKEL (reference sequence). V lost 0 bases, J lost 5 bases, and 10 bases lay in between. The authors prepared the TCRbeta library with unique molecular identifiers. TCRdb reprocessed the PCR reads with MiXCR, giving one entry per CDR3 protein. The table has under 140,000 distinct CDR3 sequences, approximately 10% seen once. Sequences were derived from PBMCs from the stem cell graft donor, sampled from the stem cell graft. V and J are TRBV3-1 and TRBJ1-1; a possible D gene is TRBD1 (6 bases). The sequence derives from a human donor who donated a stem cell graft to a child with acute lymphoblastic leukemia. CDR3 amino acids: CASSQDGRGTEAFF. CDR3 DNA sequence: TGTGCCAGCAGCCAAGATGGGAGGGGGACTGAAGCTTTCTTT.